This entry describes one TCR beta chain. Germline V gene sequence: CDR1 MGHRA, CDR2 YSYEKL. Trimming removed 1 base at V and 8 bases at J, with 19 bases between. The CDR3 runs 16 residues. The data originate from a study of T cell changes during pregnancy in multiple sclerosis. Here immunoSEQ multiplex PCR was the method, and the copy in TCRdb shows in-frame clones only, minus some. The sample shows around 80,000 clones, 94% of them seen only once. Specimen: peripheral blood, collected in the second trimester of pregnancy. The genes are TRBV4-1 and TRBJ2-3; D perhaps matches TRBD2 (5 bases). The sequence was obtained from a female donor in good health, enrolled as a control in a pregnancy study. CDR3 nucleotide sequence: TGCGCCAGCAGCCAAGGGGTAGGCGGCGGGTCGGGTACGCAGTATTTT. This sequence encodes CASSQGVGGGSGTQYF.